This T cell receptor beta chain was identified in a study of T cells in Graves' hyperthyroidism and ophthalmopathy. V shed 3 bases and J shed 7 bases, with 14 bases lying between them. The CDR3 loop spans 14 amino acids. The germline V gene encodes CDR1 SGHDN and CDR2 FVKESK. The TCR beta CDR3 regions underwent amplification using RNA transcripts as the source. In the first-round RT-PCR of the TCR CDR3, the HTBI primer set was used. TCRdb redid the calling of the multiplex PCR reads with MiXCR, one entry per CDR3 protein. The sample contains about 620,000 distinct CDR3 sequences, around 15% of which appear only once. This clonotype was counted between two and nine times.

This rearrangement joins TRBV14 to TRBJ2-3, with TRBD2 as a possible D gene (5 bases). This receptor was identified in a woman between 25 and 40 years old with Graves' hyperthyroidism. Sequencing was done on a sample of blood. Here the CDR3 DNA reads TGTGCCAGCAGCCACCCCGTGACTATTAATACGCAGTATTTT. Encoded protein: CASSHPVTINTQYF.